This T cell receptor (beta chain) was sequenced in a study of human T cells and chemical hapten exposure. Study in general: Patch tests of 0.01% DPC on the upper back were read at 6 days.

Time point defined: patch test 1, 2 weeks after DPC sensitization. Treatment specified: therapeutic diphenylcyclopropenone sensitization with weekly scalp DPC. TCRdb processed the RACE reads anew with MiXCR; each CDR3 protein has one entry. The sample lists around 190,000 distinct CDR3 sequences; approximately 20% were seen once. Comments on this clonotype: Its cognate antigen is unknown.

Broader study findings: The donors suffered from alopecia, so their immune response may not match that of healthy people. Controls formed significantly fewer large CDR3 similarity clusters than expanded TCRs did.

Trimming took off 4 bases at V and 2 bases at J, with 10 bases between the two ends. Germline assignment: CDR1 SGHAT and CDR2 FQDESV (reference sequence). The length of the CDR3 is 14 residues. This clonotype was obtained from a woman aged 45 to 65 with alopecia areata. Some clones in this sample may be carry-over from other donors' samples. The rearrangement links TRBV11-1 to TRBJ2-3; no clear D. The material sequenced was whole blood, taken in connection with sensitization to the hapten diphenylcyclopropenone (DPC). The CDR3 sequence: CASSSRLHTDTQYF. The CDR3, as DNA: TGTGCCAGCAGCTCCAGGTTGCACACAGATACGCAGTATTTT.